This T cell receptor beta chain originates from a study of cytomegalovirus exposure and HLA in healthy donors. Assay used: immunoSEQ multiplex PCR; TCRdb lists only in-frame clones, some missing. This sample has 85,000 to 95,000 clones, with approximately 96% found just once. In its sample, this clone was seen a few times. The origin of this receptor is a man aged 18 to 29 in good health and CMV-seronegative. What was sequenced was PBMCs.

CDR3 DNA sequence: TGTGCCAGCAGTTCAGTAGTCCTTGCCGGACAGCAGAATCAGCCCCAGCATTTT. It specifies CASSSVVLAGQQNQPQHF. The chain recombines TRBV28 with TRBJ1-5; TRBD1 might be the D (6 bases). The CDR3 spans 18 residues. Trimming pared 4 bases from V and 4 bases from J, leaving 23 bases between. Germline assignment: CDR1 MDHEN and CDR2 SYDVKM.